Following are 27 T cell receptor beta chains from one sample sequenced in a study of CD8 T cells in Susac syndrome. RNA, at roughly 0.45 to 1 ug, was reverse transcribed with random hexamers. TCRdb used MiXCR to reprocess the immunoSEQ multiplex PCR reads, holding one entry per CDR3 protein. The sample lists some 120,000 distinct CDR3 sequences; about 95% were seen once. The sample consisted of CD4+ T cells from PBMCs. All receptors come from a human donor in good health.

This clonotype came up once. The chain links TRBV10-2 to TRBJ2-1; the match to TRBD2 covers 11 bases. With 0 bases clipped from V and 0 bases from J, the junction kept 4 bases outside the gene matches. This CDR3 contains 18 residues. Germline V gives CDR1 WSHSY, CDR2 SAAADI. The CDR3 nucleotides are TGCGCCAGCAGTGAGTCTGCGACTAGCGGGGTCTCCTACAATGAGCAGTTCTTC. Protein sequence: CASSESATSGVSYNEQFF.

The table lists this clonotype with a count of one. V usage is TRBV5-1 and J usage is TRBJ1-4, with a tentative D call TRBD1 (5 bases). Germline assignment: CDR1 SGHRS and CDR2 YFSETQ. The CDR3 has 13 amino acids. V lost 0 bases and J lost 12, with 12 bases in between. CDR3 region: CASSLVVGGQLFF. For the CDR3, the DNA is TGCGCCAGCAGCTTGGTTGTGGGGGGTCAACTGTTTTTT.

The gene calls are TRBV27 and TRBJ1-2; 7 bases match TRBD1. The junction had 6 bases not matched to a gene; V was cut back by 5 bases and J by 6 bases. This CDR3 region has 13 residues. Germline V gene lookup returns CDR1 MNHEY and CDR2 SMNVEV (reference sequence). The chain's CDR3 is CASSRRQGHGYTF. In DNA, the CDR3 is TGTGCCAGCAGTCGAAGACAGGGCCATGGCTACACCTTC.

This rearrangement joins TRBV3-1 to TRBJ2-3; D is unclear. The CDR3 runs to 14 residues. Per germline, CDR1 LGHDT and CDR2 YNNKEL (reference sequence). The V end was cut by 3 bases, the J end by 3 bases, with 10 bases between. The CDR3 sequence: CASSQDASTDTQYF. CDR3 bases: TGTGCCAGCAGCCAGGACGCATCAACAGATACGCAGTATTTT.

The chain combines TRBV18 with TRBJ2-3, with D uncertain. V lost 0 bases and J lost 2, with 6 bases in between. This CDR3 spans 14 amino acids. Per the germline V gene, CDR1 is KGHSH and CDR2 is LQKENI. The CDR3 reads CASSPPVHTDTQYF. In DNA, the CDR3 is TGTGCCAGCTCACCACCCGTACACACAGATACGCAGTATTTT.

CDR3 protein: CATSDLTGGSEQYF. CDR3 sequence (DNA): TGTGCCACCAGTGACCTGACAGGGGGCTCCGAGCAGTACTTC. This chain connects TRBV24-1 to TRBJ2-7, with 10 bases that match TRBD1. The germline V gene encodes CDR1 KGHDR and CDR2 SFDVKD. CDR3 length equals 14 residues. Trimming cost V 4 bases and J 6 bases; bases outside gene matches: 5.

CDR3 nucleotide sequence: TGTGCCACCAAAAATCCAGGGAGGAACAATGAGCAGTTCTTC. Its translation is CATKNPGRNNEQFF. The chain has TRBV19 and TRBJ2-1; D may be TRBD2 (6 bases). V was trimmed by 10 bases and J by 5 bases, leaving 18 bases between them. The CDR3 consists of 14 residues. Germline V gives CDR1 LNHDA, CDR2 SQIVND (reference sequence). Full variable domain (outside the CDR3, taken from reference TRBV19 and TRBJ2-1): DGGITQSPKYLFRKEGQNVTLSCEQNLNHDAMYWYRQDPGQGLRLIYYSQIVNDFQKGDIAEGYSVSREKKESFPLTVTSAQKNPTAFYLCATKNPGRNNEQFFGPGTRLTVL.

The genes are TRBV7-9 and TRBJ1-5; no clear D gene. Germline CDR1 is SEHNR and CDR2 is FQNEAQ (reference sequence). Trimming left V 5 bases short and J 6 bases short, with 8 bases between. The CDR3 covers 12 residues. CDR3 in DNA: TGTGCCAGCAGCCCGAGCGGTCAGCCCCAGCATTTT. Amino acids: CASSPSGQPQHF.

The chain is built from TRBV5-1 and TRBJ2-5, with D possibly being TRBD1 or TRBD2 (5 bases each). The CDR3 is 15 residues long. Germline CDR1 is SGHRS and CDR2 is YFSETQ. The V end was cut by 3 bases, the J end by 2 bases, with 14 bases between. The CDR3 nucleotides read TGCGCCAGCAGCTACTCCGGGACGCAACAAGAGACCCAGTACTTC. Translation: CASSYSGTQQETQYF.

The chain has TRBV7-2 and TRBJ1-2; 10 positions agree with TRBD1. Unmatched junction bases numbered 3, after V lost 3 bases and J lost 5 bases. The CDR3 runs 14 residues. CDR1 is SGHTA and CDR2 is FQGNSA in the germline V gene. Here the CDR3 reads CASSFGQGDYGYTF. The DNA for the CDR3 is TGTGCCAGCAGCTTCGGACAGGGGGATTATGGCTACACCTTC.

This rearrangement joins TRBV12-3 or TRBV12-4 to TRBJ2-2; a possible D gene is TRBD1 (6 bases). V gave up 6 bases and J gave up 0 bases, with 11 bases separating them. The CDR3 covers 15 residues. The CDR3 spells CASSLRDTNTGELFF. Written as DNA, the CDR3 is TGTGCCAGCAGCCTCCGGGACACGAACACCGGGGAGCTGTTTTTT.

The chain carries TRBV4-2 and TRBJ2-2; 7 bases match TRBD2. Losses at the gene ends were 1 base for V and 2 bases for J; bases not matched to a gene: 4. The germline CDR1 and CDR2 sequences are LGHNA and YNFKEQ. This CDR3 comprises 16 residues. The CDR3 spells CASSQAGTTNTGELFF. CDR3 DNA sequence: TGTGCCAGCAGCCAAGCCGGGACTACAAACACCGGGGAGCTGTTTTTT.

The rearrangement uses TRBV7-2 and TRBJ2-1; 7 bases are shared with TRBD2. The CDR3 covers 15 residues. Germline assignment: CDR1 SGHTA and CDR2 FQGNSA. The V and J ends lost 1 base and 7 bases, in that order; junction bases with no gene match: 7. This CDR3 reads CASSLGGGSGNEQFF. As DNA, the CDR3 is TGTGCCAGCAGCTTAGGAGGTGGTAGCGGGAATGAGCAGTTCTTC.

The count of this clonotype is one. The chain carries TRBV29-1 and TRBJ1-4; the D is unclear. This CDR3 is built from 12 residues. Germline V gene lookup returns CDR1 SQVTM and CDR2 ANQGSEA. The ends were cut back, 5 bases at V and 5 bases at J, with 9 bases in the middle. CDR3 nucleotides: TGCAGCGTTCTTCGGCAAAATGAAAAACTGTTTTTT. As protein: CSVLRQNEKLFF. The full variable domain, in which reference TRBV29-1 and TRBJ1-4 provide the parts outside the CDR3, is SAVISQKPSRDICQRGTSLTIQCQVDSQVTMMFWYRQQPGQSLTLIATANQGSEATYESGFVIDKFPISRPNLTFSTLTVSNMSPEDSSIYLCSVLRQNEKLFFGSGTQLSVL.

The CDR3 coding sequence is TGCGCCAGCAGCGGGGTTTCCTACGAGCAGTACTTC. Translating it yields CASSGVSYEQYF. The chain employs TRBV5-1 and TRBJ2-7; D ambiguous. The CDR3 runs to 12 residues. In germline, CDR1 is SGHRS, CDR2 YFSETQ. The germline V and J ends were trimmed by 4 bases and 1 base, with 6 bases remaining between them.

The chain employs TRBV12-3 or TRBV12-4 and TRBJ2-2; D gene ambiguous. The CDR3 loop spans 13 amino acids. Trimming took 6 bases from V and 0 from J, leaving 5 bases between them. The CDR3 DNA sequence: TGTGCCAGCAGAACAACGAACACCGGGGAGCTGTTTTTT. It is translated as CASRTTNTGELFF.

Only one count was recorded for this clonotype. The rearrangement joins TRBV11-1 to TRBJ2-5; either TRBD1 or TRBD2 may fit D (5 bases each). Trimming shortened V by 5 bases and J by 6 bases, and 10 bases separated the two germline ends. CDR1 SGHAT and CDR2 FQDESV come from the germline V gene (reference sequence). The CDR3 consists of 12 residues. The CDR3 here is CASSPPGQTQYF. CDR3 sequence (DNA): TGTGCCAGCAGCCCGCCGGGGCAGACCCAGTACTTC.

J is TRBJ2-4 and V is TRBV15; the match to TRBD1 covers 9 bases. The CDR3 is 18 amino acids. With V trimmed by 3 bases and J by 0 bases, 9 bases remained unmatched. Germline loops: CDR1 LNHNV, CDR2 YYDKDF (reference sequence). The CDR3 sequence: CATSSRDRAREAKNIQYF. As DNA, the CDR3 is TGTGCCACCAGCAGTAGGGACAGGGCCAGGGAAGCCAAAAACATTCAGTACTTC.

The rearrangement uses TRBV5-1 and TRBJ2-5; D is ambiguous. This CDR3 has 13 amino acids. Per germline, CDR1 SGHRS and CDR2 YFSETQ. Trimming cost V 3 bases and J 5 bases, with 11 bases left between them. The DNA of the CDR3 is TGCGCCAGCAGCTCCTTCGATATCGAGACCCAGTACTTC. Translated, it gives CASSSFDIETQYF.

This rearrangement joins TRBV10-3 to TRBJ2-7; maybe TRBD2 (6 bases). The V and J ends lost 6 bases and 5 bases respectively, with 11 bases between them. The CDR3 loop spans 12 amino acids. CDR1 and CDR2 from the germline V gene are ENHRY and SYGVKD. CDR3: CAIRPGLDEQYF. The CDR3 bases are TGTGCCATCAGGCCGGGACTGGACGAGCAGTACTTC.

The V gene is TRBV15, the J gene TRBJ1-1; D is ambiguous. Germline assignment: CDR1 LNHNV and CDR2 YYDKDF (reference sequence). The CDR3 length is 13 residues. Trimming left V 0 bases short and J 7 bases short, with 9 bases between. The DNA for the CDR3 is TGTGCCACCAGCAGAGATCTGGCGGATGAAGCTTTCTTT. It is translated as CATSRDLADEAFF.

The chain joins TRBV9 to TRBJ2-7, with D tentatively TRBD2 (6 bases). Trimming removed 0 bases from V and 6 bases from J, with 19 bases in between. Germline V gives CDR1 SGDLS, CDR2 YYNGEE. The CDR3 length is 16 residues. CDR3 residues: CASSVAGGWPYSEQYF. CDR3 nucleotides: TGTGCCAGCAGCGTAGCAGGAGGGTGGCCGTACTCCGAGCAGTACTTC.

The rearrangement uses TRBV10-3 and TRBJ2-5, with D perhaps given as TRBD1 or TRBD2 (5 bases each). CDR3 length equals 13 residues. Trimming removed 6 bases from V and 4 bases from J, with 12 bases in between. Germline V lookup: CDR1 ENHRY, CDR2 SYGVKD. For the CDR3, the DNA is TGTGCCATCAGAACCAGGGACGGAGAGACCCAGTACTTC. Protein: CAIRTRDGETQYF.

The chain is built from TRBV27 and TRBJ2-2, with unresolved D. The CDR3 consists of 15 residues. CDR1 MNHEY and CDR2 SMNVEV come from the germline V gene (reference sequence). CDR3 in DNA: TGTGCAACTCGAAGGGATGATCTGAACACCGGGGAGCTGTTTTTT. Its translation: CATRRDDLNTGELFF.

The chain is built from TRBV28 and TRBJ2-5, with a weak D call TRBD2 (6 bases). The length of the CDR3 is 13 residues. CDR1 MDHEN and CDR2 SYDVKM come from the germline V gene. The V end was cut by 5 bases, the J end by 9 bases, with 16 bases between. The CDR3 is CASSPRDSEAQYF. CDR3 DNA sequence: TGTGCCAGCAGTCCAAGGGACTCCGAGGCCCAGTACTTC.

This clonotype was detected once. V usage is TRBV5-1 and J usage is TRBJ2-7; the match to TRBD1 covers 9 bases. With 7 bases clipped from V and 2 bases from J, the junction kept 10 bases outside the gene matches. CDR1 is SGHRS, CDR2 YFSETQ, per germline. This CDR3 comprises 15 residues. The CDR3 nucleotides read TGCGCCAGCGCTTTGGACAGGGGACGGGCCTACGAGCAGTACTTC. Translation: CASALDRGRAYEQYF. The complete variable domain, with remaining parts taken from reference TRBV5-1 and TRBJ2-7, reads KAGVTQTPRYLIKTRGQQVTLSCSPISGHRSVSWYQQTPGQGLQFLFEYFSETQRNKGNFPGRFSGRQFSNSRSEMNVSTLELGDSALYLCASALDRGRAYEQYFGPGTRLTVT.

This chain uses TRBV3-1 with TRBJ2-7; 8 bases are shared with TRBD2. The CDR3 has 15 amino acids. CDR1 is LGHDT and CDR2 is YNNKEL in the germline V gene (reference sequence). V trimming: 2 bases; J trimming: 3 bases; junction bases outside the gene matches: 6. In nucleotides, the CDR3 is TGTGCCAGCAGCCAAATGTTAGCGGGGTTCTACGAGCAGTACTTC. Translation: CASSQMLAGFYEQYF.